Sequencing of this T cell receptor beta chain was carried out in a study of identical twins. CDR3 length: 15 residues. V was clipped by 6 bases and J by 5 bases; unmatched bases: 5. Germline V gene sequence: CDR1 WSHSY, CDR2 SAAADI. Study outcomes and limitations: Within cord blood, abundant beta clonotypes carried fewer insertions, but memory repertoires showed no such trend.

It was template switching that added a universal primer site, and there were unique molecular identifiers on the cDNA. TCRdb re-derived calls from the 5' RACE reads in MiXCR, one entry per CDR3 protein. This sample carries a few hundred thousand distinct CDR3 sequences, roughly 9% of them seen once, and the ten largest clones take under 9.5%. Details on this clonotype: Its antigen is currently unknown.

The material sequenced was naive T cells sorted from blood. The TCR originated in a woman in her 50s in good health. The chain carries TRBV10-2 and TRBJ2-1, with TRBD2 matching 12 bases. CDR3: CASRRTSGKNNEQFF. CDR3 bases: TGCGCCAGCAGGAGGACTAGCGGGAAGAACAATGAGCAGTTCTTC.